The 24 T cell receptor beta chains presented below share a single source sample, sequenced in a study of T cell responses to AZD1222 COVID-19 vaccine (TCRdb year 2021). Library prep was done by the immunoSEQ multiplex PCR assay. Entries here come from immuneACCESS through TCRdb and include only in-frame sequences with V and J called. Some clones fail to appear in such tables; in the studies checked, an unresolved V gene covers under half of the shortfall, and the cause of the remainder is unknown. The sample has about 100,000 clones on record, roughly 89% of them singletons. The ten largest clones capture approximately 15% of the sample. This specimen's time point label, interpreted: baseline before first vaccination. Specimen: peripheral blood, collected on day 0 of AZD1222 vaccination. Receptors were obtained from an adult in good health.

The genes are TRBV5-1 and TRBJ2-2; the match to TRBD1 covers 9 bases. V was pared by 3 bases and J by 8 bases, with 8 bases of the junction left unmatched. The CDR3 loop spans 15 amino acids. Germline CDR1 and CDR2: SGHRS and YFSETQ. The CDR3 loop is CASSSRDRAVGELFF. The CDR3 nucleotides are TGCGCCAGCAGCTCCCGGGACAGGGCTGTTGGGGAGCTGTTTTTT.

The chain uses TRBV7-9 and TRBJ2-3; D not certain. Germline CDR1 reads SEHNR; CDR2 reads FQNEAQ (reference sequence). The V gene lost 5 bases and the J gene lost 2 bases, with 5 bases spanning the gap. The CDR3 runs to 12 residues. The CDR3 sequence is CASSPYTDTQYF. In nucleotides, the CDR3 is TGTGCCAGCAGCCCGTACACAGATACGCAGTATTTT.

The V call is TRBV5-4, the J call TRBJ2-1, with a tentative D call TRBD1 (5 bases). Germline CDR1 reads SGHNT; CDR2 reads YYREEE (reference sequence). The CDR3 sequence is 13 residues long. Between the trimmed V and J ends, which lost 5 bases and 4 bases, there was a span of 10 bases. CDR3 nucleotides: TGTGCCAGCAGTTATGACAGATACAATGAGCAGTTCTTC. It specifies CASSYDRYNEQFF.

In this sample, this clone turned up once. The chain employs TRBV13 and TRBJ2-4; 7 bases agree with TRBD1. V gave up 5 bases and J gave up 5 bases; unmatched junction bases: 9. The CDR3 runs 15 residues. The germline CDR1 and CDR2 sequences are PRHDT and FYEKMQ (reference sequence). CDR3 in amino acids: CASSQPQGRENIQYF. CDR3 sequence (DNA): TGTGCCAGCAGCCAACCACAGGGGCGGGAAAACATTCAGTACTTC.

This chain uses TRBV27 with TRBJ2-2; possible D gene TRBD2, 6 bases. The CDR3 is 15 amino acids. The germline V gene encodes CDR1 MNHEY and CDR2 SMNVEV (reference sequence). Trimming stripped 8 bases from V and 0 bases from J, with 13 bases between. Here the CDR3 DNA reads TGTGCCAGCCGAGGAGGGCGGGCGAACACCGGGGAGCTGTTTTTT. It translates to CASRGGRANTGELFF.

The CDR3 here is CASSPTGSYGYTF. Written as DNA, the CDR3 is TGTGCCAGCAGCCCGACAGGGTCTTATGGCTACACCTTC. V and J are TRBV11-3 and TRBJ1-2, with 7 positions matching TRBD1. This CDR3 has 13 amino acids. Germline V gene sequence: CDR1 SGHNT, CDR2 YENEEA. Unmatched junction bases numbered 5, after V lost 5 bases and J lost 5 bases.

The rearrangement uses TRBV4-3 and TRBJ2-2; D gene unclear. V lost 3 bases to trimming and J lost 3 bases, with 8 bases between them. This CDR3 has 14 amino acids. Germline V gene lookup returns CDR1 LGHNA and CDR2 YSLEER. CDR3 sequence: CASSQAWDTGELFF. CDR3 DNA sequence: TGCGCCAGCAGCCAGGCCTGGGACACCGGGGAGCTGTTTTTT.

This rearrangement joins TRBV6-2 or TRBV6-3 to TRBJ1-5; TRBD1 matches at 9 bases. The germline CDR1 and CDR2 sequences are MNHEY and SVGEGT. Trimming cost V 2 bases and J 3 bases; bases outside gene matches: 5. There are 16 residues in the CDR3. CDR3 loop: CASSYPRDRDNQPQHF. CDR3 coding DNA: TGTGCCAGCAGTTACCCCCGGGACAGGGACAATCAGCCCCAGCATTTT.

The rearrangement links TRBV12-5 to TRBJ1-6, with 11 bases matching TRBD1. Trimming at V came to 5 bases and at J to 9 bases, leaving 3 bases not matched to a gene. The CDR3 is 14 residues long. The germline CDR1 and CDR2 sequences are LGHNT and FRNRAP. The CDR3 here is CASGHGQGASPLHF. CDR3 DNA sequence: TGTGCTAGTGGTCACGGACAGGGGGCTTCACCCCTCCACTTT.

V usage is TRBV6-1 and J usage is TRBJ2-5, with 8 bases identical to TRBD2. V shed 1 base, J shed 7 bases, and the junction held 5 bases outside the gene matches. From germline, CDR1 is MNHNS and CDR2 SASEGT. This CDR3 comprises 14 residues. The CDR3 protein is CASSEGSGTVTQYF. The CDR3 nucleotides are TGTGCCAGCAGTGAAGGTAGCGGGACGGTGACCCAGTACTTC.

This chain connects TRBV12-5 to TRBJ2-5; D not certain. Germline V gene lookup returns CDR1 LGHNT and CDR2 FRNRAP. The CDR3 has 15 amino acids. Trimming removed 7 bases from V and 2 bases from J, with 17 bases in between. CDR3 bases: TGTGCTAGTGCCCTTCAAGTGGGCGGACAAGAGACCCAGTACTTC. Translated: CASALQVGGQETQYF.

The V and J genes are TRBV24-1 and TRBJ2-2; 7 positions agree with TRBD2. V trimming: 2 bases; J trimming: 6 bases; junction bases outside the gene matches: 11. The germline V gene has CDR1 KGHDR and CDR2 SFDVKD. The CDR3 spans 17 residues. The CDR3 bases are TGTGCCACCAGTGATTCCCCGGGCCGGGGGGTATCCGGGGAGCTGTTTTTT. Its translation: CATSDSPGRGVSGELFF.

The chain uses TRBV27 and TRBJ1-6; maybe TRBD1 (6 bases). Germline CDR1 reads MNHEY; CDR2 reads SMNVEV (reference sequence). The CDR3 extends over 15 amino acids. Trimming removed 6 bases at V and 6 bases at J, with 15 bases between. The CDR3 DNA sequence: TGTGCCAGCAGCTATACCGGGACAACTAATTCACCCCTCCACTTT. Amino acid sequence: CASSYTGTTNSPLHF.

This clone has just a few counts. The rearrangement links TRBV30 to TRBJ1-2; maybe TRBD1 (6 bases). This CDR3 region has 12 residues. Germline values: CDR1 GTSNPN, CDR2 SVGIG (reference sequence). With 7 bases removed from V and 2 bases from J, the gap between germline ends came to 11 bases. Here the CDR3 DNA reads TGTGCCTTTACGACAGGCAACTATGGCTACACCTTC. The encoded protein is CAFTTGNYGYTF.

This chain links TRBV9 with TRBJ2-7, with D possibly matching TRBD1 (6 bases). The CDR3 is 14 amino acids. CDR1 SGDLS and CDR2 YYNGEE come from the germline V gene. Trimming stripped 4 bases from V and 0 bases from J, with 11 bases between. The CDR3 here is CASSSGQYSYEQYF. The CDR3, as DNA: TGTGCCAGCAGCTCTGGACAGTACTCCTACGAGCAGTACTTC.

V is TRBV6-6 and J is TRBJ1-1; D is uncertain. V gave up 9 bases and J gave up 0 bases, with 5 bases separating them. The CDR3 spans 11 residues. Germline values: CDR1 MNHNY, CDR2 SVGAGI (reference sequence). The CDR3 DNA reads TGTGCCAGTGCGTTGAACACTGAAGCTTTCTTT. Translating gives CASALNTEAFF.

This clone was detected a few times. The rearrangement uses TRBV28 and TRBJ1-5; D not resolved. The germline CDR1 and CDR2 sequences are MDHEN and SYDVKM. Trimming removed 2 bases from V and 2 bases from J, with 7 bases in between. The CDR3 consists of 14 residues. This CDR3 is CASSLGRGNQPQHF. Written as DNA, the CDR3 is TGTGCCAGCAGTTTAGGTCGTGGCAATCAGCCCCAGCATTTT.

This rearrangement joins TRBV3-1 (or the pseudogene TRBV3-2) to TRBJ1-4, with a weak D call TRBD1 (6 bases). The CDR3 is 16 residues long. The V end lost 0 bases, the J end lost 5 bases, and 13 bases lay between the germline ends. The V gene's germline CDR1 is LGHDT and CDR2 YNNKEL (reference sequence). CDR3 region: CASSQEYRRGNEKLFF. DNA of the CDR3: TGTGCCAGCAGCCAAGAATATAGGAGGGGGAATGAAAAACTGTTTTTT.

This chain links TRBV9 with TRBJ1-1; D is unclear. Germline assignment: CDR1 SGDLS and CDR2 YYNGEE. V shed 3 bases and J shed 6 bases, with 12 bases lying between them. This CDR3 spans 13 amino acids. The CDR3 nucleotides are TGTGCCAGCAGCGCCGTTAGTGGGGCTGAAGCTTTCTTT. Translation: CASSAVSGAEAFF.

The CDR3 spells CASSYEARTGYNEQFF. The CDR3 bases are TGTGCCAGCAGTTACGAAGCGAGGACTGGCTACAATGAGCAGTTCTTC. The V gene is TRBV6-5, the J gene TRBJ2-1, with D tentatively TRBD2 (5 bases). Germline V gene data show CDR1 as MNHEY and CDR2 as SVGAGI. V dropped 2 bases and J dropped 3 bases, with 14 bases sitting between them. The CDR3 is 16 residues long.

The chain uses TRBV28 and TRBJ1-1; D remains ambiguous. The CDR3 has 11 amino acids. The germline V and J ends were trimmed by 6 bases and 4 bases, with 6 bases remaining between them. Germline V lookup: CDR1 MDHEN, CDR2 SYDVKM. The CDR3 bases are TGTGCCAGCAGGACGGGCACTGAAGCTTTCTTT. Its translation is CASRTGTEAFF.

The V and J genes are TRBV5-1 and TRBJ1-2, with 8 positions matching TRBD1. Germline V gives CDR1 SGHRS, CDR2 YFSETQ. V shed 5 bases, J shed 5 bases, and the junction held 14 bases outside the gene matches. The CDR3 loop spans 16 amino acids. CDR3 in DNA: TGCGCCAGCAGTTCTCCCGGGACAGGAGGTGAATATGGCTACACCTTC. It translates to CASSSPGTGGEYGYTF.

The chain couples TRBV3-1 (or the pseudogene TRBV3-2) to TRBJ2-7; tentatively, D is TRBD1 or TRBD2 (5 bases each). Trimming left V 4 bases short and J 1 base short, with 11 bases between. This CDR3 spans 14 amino acids. Germline V gene data show CDR1 as LGHDT and CDR2 as YNNKEL (reference sequence). The CDR3: CASSRQRKSYEQYF. The CDR3 nucleotides read TGTGCCAGCAGCCGACAGCGGAAGTCCTACGAGCAGTACTTC.

J is TRBJ1-4 and V is TRBV11-3; no firm D call. The CDR3 covers 14 residues. The V gene lost 5 bases and the J gene lost 3 bases, with 10 bases spanning the gap. The germline V gene encodes CDR1 SGHNT and CDR2 YENEEA. The CDR3 is CASSLGAANEKLFF. The CDR3 DNA sequence: TGTGCCAGCAGCCTGGGAGCGGCTAATGAAAAACTGTTTTTT.